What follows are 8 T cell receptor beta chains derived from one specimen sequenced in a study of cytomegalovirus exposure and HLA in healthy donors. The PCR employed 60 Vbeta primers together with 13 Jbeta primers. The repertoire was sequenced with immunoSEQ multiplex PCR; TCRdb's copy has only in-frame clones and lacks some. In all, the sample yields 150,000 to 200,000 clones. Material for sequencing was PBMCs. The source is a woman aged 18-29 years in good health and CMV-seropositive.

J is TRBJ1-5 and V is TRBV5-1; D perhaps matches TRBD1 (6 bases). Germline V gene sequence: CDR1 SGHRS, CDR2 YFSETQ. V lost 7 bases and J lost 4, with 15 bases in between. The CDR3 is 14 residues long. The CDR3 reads CASSPGHSNQPQHF. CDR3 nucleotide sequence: TGCGCCAGCTCTCCGGGACATTCAAATCAGCCCCAGCATTTT.

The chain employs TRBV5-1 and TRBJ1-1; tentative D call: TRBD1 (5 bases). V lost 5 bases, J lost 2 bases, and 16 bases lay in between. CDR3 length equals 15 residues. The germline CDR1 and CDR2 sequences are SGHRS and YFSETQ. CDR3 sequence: CASREGDSQNTEAFF. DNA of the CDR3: TGCGCCAGCAGGGAGGGAGACAGTCAAAACACTGAAGCTTTCTTT.

CDR3 residues: CASSLDGTGELFF. In DNA form, the CDR3 reads TGTGCCAGCAGCTTAGACGGCACCGGGGAGCTGTTTTTT. V gene TRBV7-9 combines with J gene TRBJ2-2, with D unclear. The CDR3 totals 13 residues. The V gene's germline CDR1 is SEHNR and CDR2 FQNEAQ (reference sequence). Trimming shortened V by 1 base and J by 4 bases, and 4 bases separated the two germline ends.

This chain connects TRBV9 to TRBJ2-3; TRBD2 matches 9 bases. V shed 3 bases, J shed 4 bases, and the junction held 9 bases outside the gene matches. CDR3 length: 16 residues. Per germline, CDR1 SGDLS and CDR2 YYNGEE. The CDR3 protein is CASSAHAGGRSDTQYF. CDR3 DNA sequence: TGTGCCAGCAGCGCGCATGCGGGGGGGCGATCAGATACGCAGTATTTT.

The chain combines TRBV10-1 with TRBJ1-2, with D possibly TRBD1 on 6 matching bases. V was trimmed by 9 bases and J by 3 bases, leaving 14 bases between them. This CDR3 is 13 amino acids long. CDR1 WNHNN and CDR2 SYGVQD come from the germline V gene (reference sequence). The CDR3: CASETGSHYGYTF. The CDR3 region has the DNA TGCGCCAGTGAGACAGGTTCCCACTATGGCTACACCTTC.

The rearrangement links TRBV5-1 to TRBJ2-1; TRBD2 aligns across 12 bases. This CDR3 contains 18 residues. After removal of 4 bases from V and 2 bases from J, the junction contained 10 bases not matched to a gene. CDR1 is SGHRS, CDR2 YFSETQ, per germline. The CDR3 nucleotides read TGCGCCAGCAGCCGCGCGGCTAGCGGGAGGGCGGCCTACAATGAGCAGTTCTTC. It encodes CASSRAASGRAAYNEQFF.

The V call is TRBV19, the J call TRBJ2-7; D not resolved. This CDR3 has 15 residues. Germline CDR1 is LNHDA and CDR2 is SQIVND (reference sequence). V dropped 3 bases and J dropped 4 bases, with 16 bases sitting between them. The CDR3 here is CASSINFGREYEQYF. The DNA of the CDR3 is TGTGCCAGTAGTATTAATTTTGGGCGAGAGTACGAGCAGTACTTC.

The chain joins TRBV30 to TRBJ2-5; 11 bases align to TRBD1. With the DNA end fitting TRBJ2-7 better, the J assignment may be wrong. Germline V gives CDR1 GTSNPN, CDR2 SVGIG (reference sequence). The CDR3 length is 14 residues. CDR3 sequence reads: CAWSAGTGGYEQYF. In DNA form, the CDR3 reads TGTGCCTGGAGTGCCGGGACAGGGGGCTACGAGCAGTACTTC.